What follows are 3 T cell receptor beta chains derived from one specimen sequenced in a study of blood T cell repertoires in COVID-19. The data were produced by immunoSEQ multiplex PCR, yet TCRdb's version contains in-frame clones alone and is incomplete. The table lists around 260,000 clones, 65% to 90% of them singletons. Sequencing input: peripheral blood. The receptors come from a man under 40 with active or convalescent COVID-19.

The CDR3 region has the DNA TGTGCCAGCAGTTTATCCGGGGGAAGCACAGATACGCAGTATTTT. It codes for CASSLSGGSTDTQYF. The rearrangement uses TRBV27 and TRBJ2-3; maybe TRBD2 (6 bases). This CDR3 region has 15 residues. Between the trimmed V and J ends, which lost 0 bases and 0 bases, there was a span of 7 bases. Germline V gives CDR1 MNHEY, CDR2 SMNVEV (reference sequence).

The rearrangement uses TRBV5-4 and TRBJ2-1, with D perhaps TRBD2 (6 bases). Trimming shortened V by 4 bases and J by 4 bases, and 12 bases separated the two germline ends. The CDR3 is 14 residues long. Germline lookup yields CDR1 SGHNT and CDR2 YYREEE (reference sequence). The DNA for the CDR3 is TGTGCCAGCAGCCCGATAGCGGATTACAATGAGCAGTTCTTC. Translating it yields CASSPIADYNEQFF.

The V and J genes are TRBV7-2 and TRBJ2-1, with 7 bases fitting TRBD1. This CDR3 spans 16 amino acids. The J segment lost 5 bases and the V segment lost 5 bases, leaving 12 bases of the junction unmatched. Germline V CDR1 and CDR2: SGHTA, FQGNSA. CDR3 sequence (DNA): TGTGCCAGCAGCCGTACCCCGGGACAGCCAAACAATGAGCAGTTCTTC. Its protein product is CASSRTPGQPNNEQFF.